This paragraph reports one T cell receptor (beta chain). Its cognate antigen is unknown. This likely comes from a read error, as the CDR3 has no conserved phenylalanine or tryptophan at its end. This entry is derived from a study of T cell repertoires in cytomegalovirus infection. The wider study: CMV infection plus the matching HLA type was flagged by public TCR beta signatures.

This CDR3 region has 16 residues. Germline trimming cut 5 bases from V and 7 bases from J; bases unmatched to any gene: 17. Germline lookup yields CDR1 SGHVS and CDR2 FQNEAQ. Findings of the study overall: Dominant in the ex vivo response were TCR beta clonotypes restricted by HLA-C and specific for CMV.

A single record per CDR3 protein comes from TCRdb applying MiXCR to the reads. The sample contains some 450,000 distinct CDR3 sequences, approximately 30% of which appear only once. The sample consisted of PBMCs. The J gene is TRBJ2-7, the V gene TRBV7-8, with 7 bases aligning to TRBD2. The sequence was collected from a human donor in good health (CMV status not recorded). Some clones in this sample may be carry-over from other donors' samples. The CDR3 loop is CASSPGVTGGSEEQYS. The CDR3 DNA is TGTGCCAGCAGCCCCGGGGTGACCGGGGGGAGTGAGGAGCAGTACTCC.